The 27 T cell receptor beta chains below come from one sample, sequenced in a study of blood T cell repertoires in COVID-19. Some clones are missing from TCRdb's copy, which holds only in-frame ones; the method was immunoSEQ multiplex PCR. The sample shows under 350,000 clones, 86% of them seen only once. Source material: PBMCs or T cells enriched from blood (not recorded which). The receptor set was obtained from a woman aged 18-30 years who had recovered from COVID-19.

The count of this clone is one. This sequence joins TRBV7-9 and TRBJ2-7, with D tentatively TRBD1 (6 bases). The CDR3 is 14 amino acids. Germline CDR1 SEHNR, CDR2 FQNEAQ (reference sequence). Trimming stripped 1 base from V and 3 bases from J, with 10 bases between. CDR3 DNA sequence: TGTGCCAGCAGCTTAGGGACAGTACTCTACGAGCAGTACTTC. It is translated as CASSLGTVLYEQYF.

V gene TRBV5-5 combines with J gene TRBJ2-5, with D unclear. V lost 0 bases and J 3 bases, leaving 3 bases between the germline ends. CDR3 size: 12 residues. CDR1 and CDR2 (germline): SGHKS, YYEKEE (reference sequence). CDR3 DNA: TGTGCCAGCAGCTTGGTAGAAGAGACCCAGTACTTC. It codes for CASSLVEETQYF.

The J gene is TRBJ2-1, the V gene TRBV4-2; 10 nucleotides align to TRBD2. The V segment lost 1 base and the J segment 5 bases; nucleotides outside the gene matches: 2. This CDR3 has 15 amino acids. CDR1 LGHNA and CDR2 YNFKEQ come from the germline V gene. CDR3 sequence (DNA): TGTGCCAGCAGCCAAGCTAGCGGGGGACACAATGAGCAGTTCTTC. Encoded protein: CASSQASGGHNEQFF.

This clone is a singleton in its sample. The chain links TRBV6-1 to TRBJ1-3; 7 bases fit TRBD1. The CDR3 loop spans 18 amino acids. Losses at the gene ends were 4 bases for V and 0 bases for J; bases not matched to a gene: 12. Germline assignment: CDR1 MNHNS and CDR2 SASEGT. The chain's CDR3 is CASSARIGQASSGNTIYF. In nucleotides, the CDR3 is TGTGCCAGCAGTGCCCGCATCGGACAGGCAAGCTCTGGAAACACCATATATTTT.

The V gene is TRBV20-1, the J gene TRBJ2-7; 11 nucleotides agree with TRBD2. The V segment lost 3 bases and the J segment 4 bases; nucleotides outside the gene matches: 11. Looked up from germline, CDR1 is DFQATT and CDR2 is SNEGSKA (reference sequence). The CDR3 spans 16 residues. The CDR3 DNA is TGCAGTGCTAGTAACCCGACTAGCGGGACTTTTTACGAGCAGTACTTC. This translates into CSASNPTSGTFYEQYF.

The J gene is TRBJ1-1, the V gene TRBV29-1; no definite D call. The CDR3 is 13 amino acids. The ends were cut back, 7 bases at V and 5 bases at J, with 17 bases in the middle. Per the germline V gene, CDR1 is SQVTM and CDR2 is ANQGSEA. This CDR3 is CSGRKGMETEAFF. In DNA, the CDR3 is TGCAGCGGGAGGAAAGGTATGGAGACTGAAGCTTTCTTT.

J is TRBJ2-2 and V is TRBV5-1, with no clear D. From germline, CDR1 is SGHRS and CDR2 YFSETQ. Trimming removed 1 base from V and 3 bases from J, with 4 bases in between. This CDR3 contains 13 residues. For the CDR3, the DNA is TGCGCCAGCAGCTTGACGGACACCGGGGAGCTGTTTTTT. Translated: CASSLTDTGELFF.

This clone was counted once. The J gene is TRBJ2-6, the V gene TRBV4-1, with a tentative D call TRBD1 (6 bases). Germline V gene sequence: CDR1 MGHRA, CDR2 YSYEKL. V lost 1 base to trimming and J lost 3 bases, with 13 bases between them. The CDR3 runs 17 residues. The CDR3 sequence: CASSQAIGGFGANVLTF. The CDR3 DNA follows: TGCGCCAGCAGCCAAGCTATAGGGGGTTTTGGGGCCAACGTCCTGACTTTC.

The chain uses TRBV28 and TRBJ2-7; maybe TRBD2 (8 bases). Germline V gene lookup returns CDR1 MDHEN and CDR2 SYDVKM. This CDR3 spans 14 amino acids. Deletions cut 8 bases from V and 1 base from J, with 15 bases between. In DNA, the CDR3 is TGTGCCAGCCTTCGGGGGGGACAGTCCTACGAGCAGTACTTC. This translates into CASLRGGQSYEQYF.

V and J are TRBV3-1 (or the pseudogene TRBV3-2) and TRBJ2-7; tentatively, D is TRBD2 (6 bases). The V end lost 4 bases, the J end lost 0 bases, and 13 bases lay between the germline ends. Germline CDR1 is LGHDT and CDR2 is YNNKEL (reference sequence). The CDR3 is 15 residues long. CDR3 sequence reads: CASSPGRGSSYEQYF. The CDR3 region has the DNA TGTGCCAGCAGCCCGGGACGGGGGTCCTCCTACGAGCAGTACTTC.

This chain links TRBV10-1 with TRBJ2-1; TRBD2 agrees at 11 bases. CDR3 length equals 19 residues. Trimming took 2 bases from V and 0 from J; bases not matched to a gene: 9. Germline lookup yields CDR1 WNHNN and CDR2 SYGVQD (reference sequence). The CDR3 DNA follows: TGCGCCAGCAGTGAGGGACTAGCGGGCCTACGCAGCTCCTACAATGAGCAGTTCTTC. It codes for CASSEGLAGLRSSYNEQFF.

This chain joins TRBV10-3 and TRBJ2-6; tentative D call: TRBD1 (6 bases). The ends were cut back, 8 bases at V and 0 bases at J, with 11 bases in the middle. The germline V gene encodes CDR1 ENHRY and CDR2 SYGVKD. This CDR3 has 15 residues. The DNA of the CDR3 is TGTGCCATCGGAACAGGGATCTCTGGGGCCAACGTCCTGACTTTC. It encodes CAIGTGISGANVLTF.

V usage is TRBV27 and J usage is TRBJ2-3; TRBD2 matches at 10 bases. Germline V gene data show CDR1 as MNHEY and CDR2 as SMNVEV (reference sequence). With V trimmed by 2 bases and J by 6 bases, 23 bases remained unmatched. The CDR3 sequence is 21 residues long. The chain's CDR3 is CASSLKPSAPRLAGDRDTQYF. In DNA form, the CDR3 reads TGTGCCAGCAGTTTAAAGCCCTCAGCCCCTCGACTAGCGGGTGACCGGGATACGCAGTATTTT.

The chain links TRBV28 to TRBJ2-7; possibly TRBD2 for D (6 bases). Germline CDR1 and CDR2: MDHEN and SYDVKM. The CDR3 is made up of 18 amino acids. Trimming took 5 bases from V and 5 from J, leaving 28 bases between them. The DNA of the CDR3 is TGTGCCAGCAGTCCCCTGGTTAGGGCTGGGACTCGAAACGACGAGCAGTACTTC. This gives the protein CASSPLVRAGTRNDEQYF.

V is TRBV6-5 and J is TRBJ1-2, with a tentative D call TRBD1 (5 bases). The CDR3 spans 16 residues. The V gene's germline CDR1 is MNHEY and CDR2 SVGAGI. V lost 0 bases and J 2 bases, leaving 13 bases between the germline ends. This CDR3 is CASSYSPSGGNYGYTF. In DNA form, the CDR3 reads TGTGCCAGCAGTTACTCCCCCTCGGGGGGGAACTATGGCTACACCTTC.

J is TRBJ2-7 and V is TRBV6-5; TRBD1 agrees at 7 bases. The V gene end was trimmed by 7 bases and the J gene end by 0 bases; junction bases not matched to a gene: 6. This CDR3 comprises 14 residues. Germline CDR1 and CDR2: MNHEY and SVGAGI. DNA of the CDR3: TGTGCCAGCATAGGGACAGCGTACTCCTACGAGCAGTACTTC. Its translation is CASIGTAYSYEQYF.

The chain carries TRBV19 and TRBJ1-6; 9 positions match TRBD1. Germline-derived CDR1 and CDR2 are LNHDA and SQIVND (reference sequence). V was clipped by 4 bases and J by 10 bases; unmatched bases: 8. The CDR3 has 15 residues. CDR3 coding DNA: TGTGCCAGTAGTACGTCCCGGGACAGGGACTCACCCCTCCACTTT. Translating gives CASSTSRDRDSPLHF.

This chain links TRBV6-2 or TRBV6-3 with TRBJ1-5; D perhaps matches TRBD1 (5 bases). V was shortened by 4 bases and J by 6 bases, with 16 bases between the two germline ends. The CDR3 has 15 amino acids. CDR1 and CDR2 (germline): MNHEY, SVGEGT. The CDR3 sequence: CASSSWGGSSQPQHF. DNA of the CDR3: TGTGCCAGCAGTTCTTGGGGGGGTAGTAGTCAGCCCCAGCATTTT.

The V gene is TRBV19, the J gene TRBJ1-5, with TRBD1 identical over 9 bases. The CDR3 has 14 amino acids. J was trimmed by 6 bases and V by 10 bases; bases with no gene match: 10. Germline lookup yields CDR1 LNHDA and CDR2 SQIVND (reference sequence). Here the CDR3 reads CATGRDRVFQPQHF. CDR3 nucleotides: TGTGCCACCGGCAGGGACAGGGTCTTTCAGCCCCAGCATTTT.

The gene calls are TRBV5-1 and TRBJ2-1; D gene ambiguous. The CDR3 loop spans 14 amino acids. CDR1 and CDR2 from the germline V gene are SGHRS and YFSETQ. Trimming removed 9 bases at V and 6 bases at J, with 19 bases between. The CDR3 region is CATRDPSVINEQFF. As DNA, the CDR3 is TGCGCCACGCGAGATCCTAGTGTTATCAATGAGCAGTTCTTC.

The chain links TRBV5-1 to TRBJ1-2, with D possibly TRBD1 on 5 matching bases. The ends were cut back, 0 bases at V and 4 bases at J, with 10 bases in the middle. There are 14 residues in the CDR3. Germline CDR1 is SGHRS and CDR2 is YFSETQ. CDR3 sequence (DNA): TGCGCCAGCAGCTTGGAGGGGCAGGTCTATGGCTACACCTTC. As protein: CASSLEGQVYGYTF.

Only one count was recorded for this clone. The J gene is TRBJ2-7, the V gene TRBV7-2; TRBD2 aligns across 10 bases. Germline lookup yields CDR1 SGHTA and CDR2 FQGNSA. V trimming: 0 bases; J trimming: 12 bases; junction bases outside the gene matches: 2. CDR3 length: 12 amino acids. Here the CDR3 reads CASSLAAGGTYF. CDR3 bases: TGTGCCAGCAGCTTAGCAGCGGGGGGGACGTACTTC.

V usage is TRBV19 and J usage is TRBJ2-7; 8 positions match TRBD1. CDR1 and CDR2 (germline): LNHDA, SQIVND (reference sequence). Trimming cost V 7 bases and J 2 bases; bases outside gene matches: 10. The CDR3 has 15 residues. The CDR3 reads CASMRAAGGPYEQYF. DNA of the CDR3: TGTGCCAGTATGAGGGCGGCAGGGGGCCCCTACGAGCAGTACTTC.

The chain has TRBV14 and TRBJ2-7, with TRBD1 identical over 8 bases. V shed 7 bases and J 3 bases; nucleotides not matched to a gene: 8. Germline assignment: CDR1 SGHDN and CDR2 FVKESK. The CDR3 sequence is 14 residues long. The chain's CDR3 is CASTSDRANYEQYF. DNA of the CDR3: TGTGCCAGCACTTCGGACAGGGCAAACTACGAGCAGTACTTC.

The V and J genes are TRBV11-1 and TRBJ2-1, with TRBD2 matching 9 bases. Germline V gives CDR1 SGHAT, CDR2 FQDESV (reference sequence). CDR3 length: 15 amino acids. The V segment lost 4 bases and the J segment 4 bases; nucleotides outside the gene matches: 5. The CDR3 is CASSWTSEVYNEQFF. The CDR3 DNA reads as TGTGCCAGCAGCTGGACTAGCGAGGTTTACAATGAGCAGTTCTTC.

This clone appeared a single time. V is TRBV2 and J is TRBJ1-2; D perhaps matches TRBD1 (5 bases). This CDR3 contains 16 residues. The germline CDR1 and CDR2 sequences are SNHLY and FYNNEI. With 3 bases removed from V and 0 bases from J, the gap between germline ends came to 14 bases. CDR3 region: CASSDSRGSANYGYTF. In DNA, the CDR3 is TGTGCCAGCAGTGATTCCCGGGGGTCAGCTAACTATGGCTACACCTTC.

This rearrangement joins TRBV5-1 to TRBJ1-3; a possible D gene is TRBD1 (5 bases). V was pared by 4 bases and J by 7 bases, with 12 bases between. Germline CDR1 SGHRS, CDR2 YFSETQ. The CDR3 runs 13 residues. In DNA, the CDR3 is TGCGCCAGCAGCGTGGCGGGACTCAACACCATATATTTT. Translating gives CASSVAGLNTIYF. The full variable domain, completed using reference TRBV5-1 and TRBJ1-3, is KAGVTQTPRYLIKTRGQQVTLSCSPISGHRSVSWYQQTPGQGLQFLFEYFSETQRNKGNFPGRFSGRQFSNSRSEMNVSTLELGDSALYLCASSVAGLNTIYFGEGSWLTVV.